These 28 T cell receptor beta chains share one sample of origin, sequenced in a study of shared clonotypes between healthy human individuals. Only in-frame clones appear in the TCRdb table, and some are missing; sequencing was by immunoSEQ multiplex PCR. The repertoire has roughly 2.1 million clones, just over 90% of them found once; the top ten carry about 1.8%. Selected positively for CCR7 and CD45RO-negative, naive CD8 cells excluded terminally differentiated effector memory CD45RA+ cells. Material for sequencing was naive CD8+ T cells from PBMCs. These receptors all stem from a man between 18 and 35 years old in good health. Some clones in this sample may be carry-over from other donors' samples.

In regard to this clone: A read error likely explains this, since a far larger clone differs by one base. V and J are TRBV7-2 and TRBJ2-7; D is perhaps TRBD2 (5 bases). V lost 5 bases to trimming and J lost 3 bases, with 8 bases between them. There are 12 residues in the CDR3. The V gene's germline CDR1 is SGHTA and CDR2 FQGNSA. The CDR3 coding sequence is TGTGCCAGCAGCCCCCGGGACTACGAGCAGTACTTC. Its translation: CASSPRDYEQYF.

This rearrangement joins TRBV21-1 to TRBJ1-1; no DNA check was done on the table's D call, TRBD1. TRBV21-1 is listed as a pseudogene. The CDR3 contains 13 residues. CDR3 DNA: TGTGCCAGCGGGCTGTGTGGGAACACTGAAGCTTTCTTT. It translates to CASGLCGNTEAFF.

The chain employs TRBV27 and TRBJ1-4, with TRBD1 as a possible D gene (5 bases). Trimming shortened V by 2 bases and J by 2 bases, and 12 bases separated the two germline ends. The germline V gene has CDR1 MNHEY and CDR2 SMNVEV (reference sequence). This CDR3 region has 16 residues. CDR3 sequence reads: CASSLGTRGTNEKLFF. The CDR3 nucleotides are TGTGCCAGCAGTTTAGGCACCCGGGGCACTAATGAAAAACTGTTTTTT.

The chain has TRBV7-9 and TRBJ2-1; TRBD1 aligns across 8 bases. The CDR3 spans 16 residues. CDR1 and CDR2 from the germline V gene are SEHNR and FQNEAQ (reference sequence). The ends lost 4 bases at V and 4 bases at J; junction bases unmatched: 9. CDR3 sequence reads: CASSSRSGTGYNEQFF. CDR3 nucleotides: TGTGCCAGCAGCTCCAGATCCGGGACAGGTTACAATGAGCAGTTCTTC. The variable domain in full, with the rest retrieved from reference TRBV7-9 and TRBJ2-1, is DTGVSQNPRHKITKRGQNVTFRCDPISEHNRLYWYRQTLGQGPEFLTYFQNEAQLEKSRLLSDRFSAERPKGSFSTLEIQRTEQGDSAMYLCASSSRSGTGYNEQFFGPGTRLTVL.

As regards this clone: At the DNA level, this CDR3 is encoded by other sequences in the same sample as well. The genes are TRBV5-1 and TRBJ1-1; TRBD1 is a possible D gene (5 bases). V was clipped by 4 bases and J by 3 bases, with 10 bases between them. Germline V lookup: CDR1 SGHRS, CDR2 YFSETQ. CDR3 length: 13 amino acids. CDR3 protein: CASSPREDTEAFF. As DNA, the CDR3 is TGCGCCAGCAGCCCCAGGGAGGACACTGAAGCTTTCTTT.

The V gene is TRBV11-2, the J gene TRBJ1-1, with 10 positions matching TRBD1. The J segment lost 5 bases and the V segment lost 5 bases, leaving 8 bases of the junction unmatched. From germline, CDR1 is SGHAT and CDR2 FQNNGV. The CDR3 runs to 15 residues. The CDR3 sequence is CASSLAGTGVTEAFF. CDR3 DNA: TGTGCCAGCAGCCTGGCCGGGACAGGGGTAACTGAAGCTTTCTTT. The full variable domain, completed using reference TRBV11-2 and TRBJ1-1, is EAGVAQSPRYKIIEKRQSVAFWCNPISGHATLYWYQQILGQGPKLLIQFQNNGVVDDSQLPKDRFSAERLKGVDSTLKIQPAKLEDSAVYLCASSLAGTGVTEAFFGQGTRLTVV.

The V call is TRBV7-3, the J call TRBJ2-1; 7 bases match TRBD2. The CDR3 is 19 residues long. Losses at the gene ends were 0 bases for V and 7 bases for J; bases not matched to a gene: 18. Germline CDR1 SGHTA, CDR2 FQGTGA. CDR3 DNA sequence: TGTGCCAGCAGCTTAACCACGACCATTGGACTAGTCCCCGGTAATGAGCAGTTCTTC. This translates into CASSLTTTIGLVPGNEQFF.

The CDR3 DNA reads TGTGCCAGCAGGCCTAGACATCGCGTGGACAATGAGCAGTTCTTC. The encoded protein is CASRPRHRVDNEQFF. This rearrangement joins TRBV6-5 to TRBJ2-1; no clear D gene. Germline CDR1 reads MNHEY; CDR2 reads SVGAGI. Trimming pared 6 bases from V and 5 bases from J, leaving 17 bases between. The CDR3 loop spans 15 amino acids.

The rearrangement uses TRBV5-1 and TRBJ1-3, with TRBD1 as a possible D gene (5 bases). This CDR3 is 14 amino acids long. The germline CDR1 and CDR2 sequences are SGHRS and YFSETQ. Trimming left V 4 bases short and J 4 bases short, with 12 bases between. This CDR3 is CASSPRTPGNTIYF. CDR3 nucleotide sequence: TGCGCCAGCAGCCCCAGGACACCCGGAAACACCATATATTTT.

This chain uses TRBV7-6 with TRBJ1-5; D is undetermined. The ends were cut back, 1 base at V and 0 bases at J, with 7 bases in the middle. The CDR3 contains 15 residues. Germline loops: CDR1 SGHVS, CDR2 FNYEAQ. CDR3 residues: CASSLGGSSNQPQHF. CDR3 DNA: TGTGCCAGCAGCTTAGGAGGGAGTAGCAATCAGCCCCAGCATTTT. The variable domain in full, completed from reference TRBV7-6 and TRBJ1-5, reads GAGVSQSPRYKVTKRGQDVALRCDPISGHVSLYWYRQALGQGPEFLTYFNYEAQQDKSGLPNDRFSAERPEGSISTLTIQRTEQRDSAMYRCASSLGGSSNQPQHFGDGTRLSIL.

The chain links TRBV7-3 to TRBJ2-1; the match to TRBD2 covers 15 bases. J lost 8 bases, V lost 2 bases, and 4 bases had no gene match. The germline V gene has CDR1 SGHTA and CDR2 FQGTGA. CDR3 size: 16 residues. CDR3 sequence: CASSLGTSGRRDEQFF. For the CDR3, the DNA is TGTGCCAGCAGCTTAGGGACTAGCGGGAGGCGGGATGAGCAGTTCTTC.

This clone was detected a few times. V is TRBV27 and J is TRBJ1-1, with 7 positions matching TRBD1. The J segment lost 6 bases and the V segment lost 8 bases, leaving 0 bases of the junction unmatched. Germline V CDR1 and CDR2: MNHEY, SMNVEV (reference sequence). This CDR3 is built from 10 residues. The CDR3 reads CASGTAEAFF. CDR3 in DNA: TGTGCCAGCGGGACAGCTGAAGCTTTCTTT.

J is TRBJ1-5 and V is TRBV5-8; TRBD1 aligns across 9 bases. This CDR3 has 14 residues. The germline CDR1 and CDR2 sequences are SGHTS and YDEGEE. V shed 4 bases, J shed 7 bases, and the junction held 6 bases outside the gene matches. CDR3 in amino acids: CASSTGQGGQPQHF. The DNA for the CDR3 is TGTGCCAGCAGCACGGGACAGGGTGGACAGCCCCAGCATTTT. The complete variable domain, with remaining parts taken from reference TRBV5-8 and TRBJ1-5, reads EAGVTQSPTHLIKTRGQQATLRCSPISGHTSVYWYQQALGLGLQFLLWYDEGEERNRGNFPPRFSGRQFPNYSSELNVNALELEDSALYLCASSTGQGGQPQHFGDGTRLSIL.

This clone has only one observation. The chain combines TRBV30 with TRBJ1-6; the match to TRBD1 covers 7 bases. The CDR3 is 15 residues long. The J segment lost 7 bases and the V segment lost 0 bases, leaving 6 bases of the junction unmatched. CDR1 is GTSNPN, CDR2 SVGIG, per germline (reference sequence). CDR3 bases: TGTGCCTGGAGTGTACGAGCAGGGGGGAATTCACCCCTCCACTTT. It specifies CAWSVRAGGNSPLHF.

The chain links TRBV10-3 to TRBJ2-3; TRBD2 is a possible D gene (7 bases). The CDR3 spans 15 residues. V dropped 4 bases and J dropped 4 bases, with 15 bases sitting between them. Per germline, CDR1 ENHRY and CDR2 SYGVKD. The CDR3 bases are TGTGCCATCAGTGTCTCTCGGGGGGCCGCAGATACGCAGTATTTT. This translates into CAISVSRGAADTQYF.

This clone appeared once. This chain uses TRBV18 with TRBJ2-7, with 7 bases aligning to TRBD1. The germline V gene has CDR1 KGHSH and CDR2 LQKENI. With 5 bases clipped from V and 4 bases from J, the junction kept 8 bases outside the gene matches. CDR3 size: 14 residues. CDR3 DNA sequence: TGTGCCAGCTCAGACCGGGACAGACTATACGAGCAGTACTTC. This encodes CASSDRDRLYEQYF.

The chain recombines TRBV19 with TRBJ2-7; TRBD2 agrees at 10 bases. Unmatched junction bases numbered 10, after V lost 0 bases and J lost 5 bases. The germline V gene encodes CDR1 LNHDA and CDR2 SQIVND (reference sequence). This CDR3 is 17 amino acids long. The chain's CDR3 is CASSIDPSGRGIDEQYF. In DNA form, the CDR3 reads TGTGCCAGTAGTATAGATCCTAGCGGGAGAGGCATTGACGAGCAGTACTTC.

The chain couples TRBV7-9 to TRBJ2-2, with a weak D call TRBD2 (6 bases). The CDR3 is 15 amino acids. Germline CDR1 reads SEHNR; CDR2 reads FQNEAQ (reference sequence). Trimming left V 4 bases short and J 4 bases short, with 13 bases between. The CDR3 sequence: CASSYPQGGTGELFF. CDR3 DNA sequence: TGTGCCAGCAGCTACCCCCAGGGAGGCACCGGGGAGCTGTTTTTT.

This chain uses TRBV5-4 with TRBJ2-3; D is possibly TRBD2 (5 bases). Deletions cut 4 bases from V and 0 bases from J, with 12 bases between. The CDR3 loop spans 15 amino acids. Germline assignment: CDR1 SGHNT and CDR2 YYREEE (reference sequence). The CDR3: CASSHPGSSTDTQYF. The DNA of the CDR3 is TGTGCCAGCAGCCATCCGGGATCTAGCACAGATACGCAGTATTTT. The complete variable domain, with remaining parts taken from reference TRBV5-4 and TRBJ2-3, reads ETGVTQSPTHLIKTRGQQVTLRCSSQSGHNTVSWYQQALGQGPQFIFQYYREEENGRGNFPPRFSGLQFPNYSSELNVNALELDDSALYLCASSHPGSSTDTQYFGPGTRLTVL.

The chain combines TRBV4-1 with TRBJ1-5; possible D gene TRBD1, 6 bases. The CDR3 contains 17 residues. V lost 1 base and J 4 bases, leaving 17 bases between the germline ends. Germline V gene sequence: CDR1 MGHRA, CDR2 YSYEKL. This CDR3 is CASSQVWAGVLNQPQHF. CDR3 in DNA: TGCGCCAGCAGCCAAGTTTGGGCAGGGGTACTTAATCAGCCCCAGCATTTT.

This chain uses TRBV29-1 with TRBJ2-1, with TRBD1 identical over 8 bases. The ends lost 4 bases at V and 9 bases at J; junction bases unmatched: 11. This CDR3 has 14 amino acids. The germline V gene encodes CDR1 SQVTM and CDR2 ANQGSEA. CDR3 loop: CSVATGVRVGEQFF. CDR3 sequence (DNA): TGCAGCGTTGCGACAGGGGTTAGGGTTGGTGAGCAGTTCTTC.

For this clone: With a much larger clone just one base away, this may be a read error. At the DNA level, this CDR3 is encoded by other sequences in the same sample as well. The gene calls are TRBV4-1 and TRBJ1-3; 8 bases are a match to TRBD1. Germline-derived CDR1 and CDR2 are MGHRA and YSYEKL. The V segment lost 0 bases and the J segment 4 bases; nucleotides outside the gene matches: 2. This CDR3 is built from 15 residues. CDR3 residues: CASSQDRGRGNTIYF. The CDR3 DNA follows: TGCGCCAGCAGCCAAGACAGGGGGCGCGGAAACACCATATATTTT.

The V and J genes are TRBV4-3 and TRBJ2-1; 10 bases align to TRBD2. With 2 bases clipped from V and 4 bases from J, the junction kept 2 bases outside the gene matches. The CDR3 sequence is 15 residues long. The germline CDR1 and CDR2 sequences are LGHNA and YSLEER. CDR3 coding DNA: TGCGCCAGCAGCCAAAGACTAGCGGGTTACAATGAGCAGTTCTTC. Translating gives CASSQRLAGYNEQFF.

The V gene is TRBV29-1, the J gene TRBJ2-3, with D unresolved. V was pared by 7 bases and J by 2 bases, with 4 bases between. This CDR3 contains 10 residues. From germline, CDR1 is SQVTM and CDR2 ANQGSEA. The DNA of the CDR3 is TGCAGCGGGGACACAGATACGCAGTATTTT. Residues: CSGDTDTQYF.

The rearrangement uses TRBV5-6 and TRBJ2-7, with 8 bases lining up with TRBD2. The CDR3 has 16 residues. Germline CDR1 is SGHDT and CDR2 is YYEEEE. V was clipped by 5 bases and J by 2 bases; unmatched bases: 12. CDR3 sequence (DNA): TGTGCCAGCAGTTGGGGCGGGAGGTCCAGAACCTACGAGCAGTACTTC. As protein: CASSWGGRSRTYEQYF. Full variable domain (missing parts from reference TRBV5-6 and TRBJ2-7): DAGVTQSPTHLIKTRGQQVTLRCSPKSGHDTVSWYQQALGQGPQFIFQYYEEEERQRGNFPDRFSGHQFPNYSSELNVNALLLGDSALYLCASSWGGRSRTYEQYFGPGTRLTVT.

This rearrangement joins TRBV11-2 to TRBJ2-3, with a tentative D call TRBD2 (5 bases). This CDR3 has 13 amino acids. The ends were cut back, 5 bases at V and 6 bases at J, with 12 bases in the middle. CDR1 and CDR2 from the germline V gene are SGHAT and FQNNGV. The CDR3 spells CASSGSHPDTQYF. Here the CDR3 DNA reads TGTGCCAGCAGCGGGAGCCACCCCGATACGCAGTATTTT.

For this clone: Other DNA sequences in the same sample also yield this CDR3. This CDR3 reads CASSLTRNTEAFF. CDR3 nucleotides: TGTGCCAGCAGCCTGACAAGGAACACTGAAGCTTTCTTT. The chain uses TRBV5-6 and TRBJ1-1, with unresolved D. Per the germline V gene, CDR1 is SGHDT and CDR2 is YYEEEE. The CDR3 covers 13 residues. The V gene lost 4 bases and the J gene lost 1 base, with 8 bases spanning the gap.

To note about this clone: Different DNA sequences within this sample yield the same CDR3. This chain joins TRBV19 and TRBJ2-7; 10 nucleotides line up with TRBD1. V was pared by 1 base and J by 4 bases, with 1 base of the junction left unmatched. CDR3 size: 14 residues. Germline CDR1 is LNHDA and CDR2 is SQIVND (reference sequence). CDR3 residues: CASSIGGQGYEQYF. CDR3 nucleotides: TGTGCCAGTAGTATAGGGGGACAGGGGTACGAGCAGTACTTC.